These T cell receptor beta chains were read from a single sample in a study of early T cells in non-severe SARS-CoV-2 infection. MiXCR was run by TCRdb on the 5' RACE reads, yielding one entry per CDR3 protein. The sample carries some 120,000 distinct CDR3 sequences, under 15% recorded once. Sequencing input: whole blood. The receptors shown here come from an adult who was a healthcare worker with PCR-confirmed SARS-CoV-2 infection or an uninfected control (not recorded which). Both conserved end residues are part of each CDR3. Fields, in order: CDR3 protein, CDR3 DNA, D gene, clone size, J gene, V gene. A D gene is named only where the DNA matches it firmly. A row's size may be missing; if present it is once, few, many or a size class.

CSVVTGNTIYF | TGCAGCGTCGTGACTGGAAACACCATATATTTT | - | many | TRBJ1-3 | TRBV29-1
CASSMERGYTDTQYF | TGTGCCAGTAGTATGGAGCGGGGGTACACAGATACGCAGTATTTT | TRBD2 | - | TRBJ2-3 | TRBV19
CASRSDRAGTGELFF | TGTGCCAGCAGATCAGACAGGGCAGGGACCGGGGAGCTGTTTTTT | TRBD1 | - | TRBJ2-2 | TRBV12-3/TRBV12-4
CASSLRTDALGASPLHF | TGTGCCAGCAGCTTGCGGACAGACGCTCTCGGTGCTTCACCCCTCCACTTT | - | - | TRBJ1-6 | TRBV3-1
CASSRTGKAGELFF | TGTGCCAGCAGCCGGACAGGGAAAGCCGGGGAGCTGTTTTTT | TRBD1 | - | TRBJ2-2 | TRBV5-4
CAISPGLAGSTDTQYF | TGTGCCATCAGTCCTGGACTAGCGGGGTCCACAGATACGCAGTATTTT | TRBD2 | few | TRBJ2-3 | TRBV10-3
CASSLVGEKLFF | TGTGCCAGCAGCTTAGTCGGCGAAAAACTGTTTTTT | - | - | TRBJ1-4 | TRBV7-9
CASSGGKGTSSYEQYF | TGCGCCAGCAGTGGGGGCAAAGGTACGAGCTCCTACGAGCAGTACTTC | - | few | TRBJ2-7 | TRBV10-2
CASSFGTSGDRLKF | TGTGCCAGCAGCTTCGGGACTAGCGGCGACCGGTTAAAGTTC | TRBD2 | - | TRBJ2-7 | TRBV7-3
CASSPGPAGSKTEQFF | TGTGCCAGCTCACCAGGTCCTGCAGGGTCGAAGACTGAGCAGTTCTTC | - | - | TRBJ2-1 | TRBV18
CASTQAGKYGYTF | TGTGCCAGCACCCAGGCGGGAAAATATGGCTACACCTTC | - | few | TRBJ1-2 | TRBV12-3/TRBV12-4
CASSDRADTEAFF | TGTGCCTCCTCGGACAGGGCGGACACTGAAGCTTTCTTT | TRBD1 | - | TRBJ1-1 | TRBV30
CASSPSRSTGELFF | TGTGCCAGCAGCCCATCGAGGTCCACCGGGGAGCTGTTTTTT | - | - | TRBJ2-2 | TRBV14
CASSHDSASSGNTIYF | TGTGCCAGCAGCCACGACAGTGCGAGCTCTGGAAACACCATATATTTT | - | few | TRBJ1-3 | TRBV3-1
CASSESFGTGEGGYTF | TGTGCCAGCAGTGAATCCTTCGGGACAGGGGAGGGCGGCTACACCTTC | TRBD1 | few | TRBJ1-2 | TRBV25-1
CASSAGGARDGYTF | TGTGCCAGCAGCGCCGGAGGGGCGCGGGATGGCTACACCTTC | - | few | TRBJ1-2 | TRBV9
CASRGQDRETQYF | TGCGCCAGCAGGGGGCAGGATCGAGAGACCCAGTACTTC | - | many | TRBJ2-5 | TRBV5-1
CASSRPGLEKLFF | TGTGCCAGCTCACGACCCGGACTAGAAAAACTGTTTTTT | - | - | TRBJ1-4 | TRBV18
CSAASRAGQYF | TGCAGTGCCGCATCCCGGGCGGGGCAGTACTTC | - | few | TRBJ2-7 | TRBV20-1